The T cell receptor beta chain under discussion was sequenced for a study of blood T cell repertoires in COVID-19. The CDR3 extends over 14 amino acids. Trimming removed 5 bases at V and 7 bases at J, with 18 bases between. The V gene's germline CDR1 is SGHTA and CDR2 FQGTGA. This clone was observed once. Assay: immunoSEQ multiplex PCR; the TCRdb copy retains only in-frame clones and omits some. Of 310,000 or so clones listed, approximately 90% are singletons. This rearrangement joins TRBV7-3 to TRBJ2-7, with D possibly matching TRBD2 (5 bases). This sequence originates from a woman under 30 who had recovered from COVID-19. The sample taken for sequencing was PBMCs or T cells enriched from blood (not recorded which). The CDR3 nucleotides are TGTGCCAGCAGCCCTACGGGATCGTCGGGGGAGCAGTACTTC. Encoded protein: CASSPTGSSGEQYF. The full variable domain, with the rest looked up from reference TRBV7-3 and TRBJ2-7, is GAGVSQTPSNKVTEKGKYVELRCDPISGHTALYWYRQSLGQGPEFLIYFQGTGAADDSGLPNDRFFAVRPEGSVSTLKIQRTERGDSAVYLCASSPTGSSGEQYFGPGTRLTVT.